This TCR beta chain was retrieved from a study of tumor-infiltrating lymphocytes in primary liver carcinoma. Turning to the study itself: Both sexes were represented among patients, who were 30 to 69 years old.

TCR beta cDNA came from roughly 450 ng total RNA, primed with a constant-region primer. Sequencing libraries for TCR beta derived from three nested multiplex PCR rounds that used slightly modified ARM-PCR. Researchers ran the first two PCR rounds for roughly 10 cycles each with TRBV1-TRBV30 forward primers and a C-beta reverse primer. TCRdb reprocessed the multiplex PCR reads via MiXCR and lists one record per CDR3 protein. In the table there are some 30,000 distinct CDR3 sequences, approximately 76% of which are singletons. Total RNA and DNA came together from approximately 20-30 mg of bulk tissue without cell sorting. The CDR3 spans 16 residues. Germline CDR1 is SGHAT and CDR2 is FQNNGV. Study outcomes and limitations: Only about 7-24% of top clones appeared in all five tumor regions.

Notes on this clonotype: Its antigen is undetermined. Relative to the germline gene, one junction end is altered; a read error may explain this.

The sample was liver tumor tissue from sampling region 3. Described subset: tumor region T3, left-lateral pole. This TCR was sampled from a woman aged 25 to 39 with primary liver carcinoma and hepatitis B virus infection. The rearrangement links TRBV11-2 to TRBJ2-5; either TRBD1 or TRBD2 may fit D (5 bases each). CDR3 sequence: CASSTITRGAKETQYF. CDR3 DNA: TGTGCAAGCAGCACAATAACACGGGGCGCGAAAGAGACCCAGTACTTC.